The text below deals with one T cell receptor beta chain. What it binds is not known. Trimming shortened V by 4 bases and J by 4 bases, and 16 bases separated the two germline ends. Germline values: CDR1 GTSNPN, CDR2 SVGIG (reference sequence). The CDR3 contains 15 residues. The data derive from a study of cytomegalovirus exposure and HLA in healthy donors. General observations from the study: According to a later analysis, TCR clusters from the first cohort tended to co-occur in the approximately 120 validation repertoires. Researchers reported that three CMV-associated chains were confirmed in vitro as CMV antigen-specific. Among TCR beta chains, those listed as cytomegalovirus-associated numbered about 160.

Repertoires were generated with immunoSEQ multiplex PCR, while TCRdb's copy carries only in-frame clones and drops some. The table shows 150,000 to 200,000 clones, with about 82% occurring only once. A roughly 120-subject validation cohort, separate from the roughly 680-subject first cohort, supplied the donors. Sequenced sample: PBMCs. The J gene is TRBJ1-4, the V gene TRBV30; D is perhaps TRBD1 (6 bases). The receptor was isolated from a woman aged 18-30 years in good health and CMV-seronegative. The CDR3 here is CAWNTEGGINEKLFF. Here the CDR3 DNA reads TGTGCCTGGAACACGGAGGGGGGGATTAATGAAAAACTGTTTTTT.